This TCR beta chain was captured by sequencing in a study of T cells expressing NK-cell markers (dated by TCRdb to the early 2020s). Regarding the study in general: TCR beta-chain repertoires were profiled in sorted CD3+CD56+NKG2C+, CD3+CD56+NKG2C- and CD3+CD56-NKG2C+ T-cell subsets from seven or eight donors. Among the eight sequenced donors, only one was HCMV-seronegative, while the other seven were HCMV-seropositive. All eight donors whose samples were sequenced were randomly selected healthy volunteers, three of them men and five women. The libraries were sequenced on Illumina HiSeq 2000/2500, MiSeq or NextSeq, producing 2 x 150 bp reads. The study at large found these results: In about 6 donors, the dominant CD3+CD56+NKG2C+ clonotypes were found to rank among the top 10 CD8+ clonotypes and to make up 1.0-7.0% of CD8+ T cells. It remained unclear whether the expanded NKG2C-expressing T cell clones were specific for HCMV antigens. Those dominant clonotypes were again the most abundant among CD3+CD56-NKG2C+ cells in several donors, at about 25-65%.

The listed sequencing device is Illumina HiSeq 2000. TCR beta cDNA libraries were prepared using 5'RACE template switching, which introduced a universal primer site and unique molecular identifiers. cDNA synthesis was primed from the TCR beta constant segment and was followed by two successive PCR amplification steps. Per the authors' processing: Reads were demultiplexed and grouped by UMI with MIGEC, and clonotypes were assembled and quantified with MiTCR. To remove erroneous sequences, TCR cDNA sequences were retained only when supported by two or more reads. The tcR package was used for downstream repertoire analysis, and clonotypes were matched between fractions using CDR3 nucleotide sequence together with V segment. VDJmatch was used to annotate antigen specificity against VDJdb, with one amino acid substitution in CDR3 allowed. TCRdb reprocessed the raw reads; every CDR3 protein sequence is a single record, and DNA is not supplied. These V and J calls originate from TCRdb's pipeline instead of the authors' own analysis. The sample table on file contains hundreds of thousands of distinct CDR3 sequences. Roughly 5.2% of the sample lies in the top ten.

CDR1 MNHNS and CDR2 SASEGT are derived from the germline V gene. The CDR3 runs 15 residues from the cysteine to the phenylalanine. No DNA sequence was recorded. HCMV-specific IgG was detected in serum with a commercial ELISA kit to determine HCMV serostatus. Peripheral blood mononuclear cells were isolated from blood by Ficoll density gradient centrifugation. Regarding this clonotype: No antigen is known for it.

The receptor comes from a man between 18 and 69 years old in good health. What was sequenced was blood T cells: a sorted CD56 or NKG2C T cell subset, CD4+ or CD8+ T cells, or bulk PBMC T cells (not recorded which). The rearrangement joined TRBV6-1 to TRBJ2-3; with no DNA, the TCRdb D assignment of TRBD1 cannot be verified. The CDR3 protein sequence reads: CASSEQGTVTDTQYF.